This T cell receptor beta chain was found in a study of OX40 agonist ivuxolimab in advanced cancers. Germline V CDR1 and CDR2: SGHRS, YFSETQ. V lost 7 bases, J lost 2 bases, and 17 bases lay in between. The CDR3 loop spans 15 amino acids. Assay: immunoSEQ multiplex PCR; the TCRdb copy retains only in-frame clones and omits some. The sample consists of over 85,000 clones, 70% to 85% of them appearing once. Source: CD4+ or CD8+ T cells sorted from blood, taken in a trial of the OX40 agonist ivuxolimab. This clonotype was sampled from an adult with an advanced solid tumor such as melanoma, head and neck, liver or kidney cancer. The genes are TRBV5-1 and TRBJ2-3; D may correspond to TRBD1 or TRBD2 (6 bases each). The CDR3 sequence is CASSKGDWDTDTQYF. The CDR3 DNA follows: TGCGCCAGCTCGAAGGGGGACTGGGACACAGATACGCAGTATTTT. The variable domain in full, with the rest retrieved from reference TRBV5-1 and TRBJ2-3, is KAGVTQTPRYLIKTRGQQVTLSCSPISGHRSVSWYQQTPGQGLQFLFEYFSETQRNKGNFPGRFSGRQFSNSRSEMNVSTLELGDSALYLCASSKGDWDTDTQYFGPGTRLTVL.